This entry is about one TCR beta chain. This clone's antigen is unknown. No qualities accompany the bases; no much larger clone lies one base away. This entry comes from a study of blood T cells in healthy people across ages (dated by TCRdb to between 2015 and 2017). Regarding the complete study: In model experiments, roughly one uniquely barcoded TCR beta cDNA molecule per two T cells was captured by template switching. To avoid experimental bias, donors of different ages were spread randomly across the sequencing lanes. To track age-related changes in TCR beta repertoire diversity, the study relied on deep sequencing normalized with unique cDNA molecular identifiers. Using the same blood draw, the study looked at two additional independent replicas of 1 million unique cDNA reads for two donors, one aged 18 to 29 and the other aged 80 or older. Four age groups were formed from the donors: young (average approximately 17 years), middle-aged (roughly 38), aged (about 68) and long-lived (roughly 88).

Receptors were amplified or captured by 5' RACE. TCRdb names Illumina HiSeq 2500 as the instrument used. The second PCR ran for about 7 to 11 cycles and used a J-beta primer mix along with a sample-barcoded 5' primer. A unique molecular identifier was introduced onto each TCR beta cDNA molecule by a template-switch 5' adaptor carrying 12 random nucleotides. Each sample yielded at least 3 million CDR3-containing paired-end reads. The Mint cDNA synthesis kit, primed by a TRBC-specific oligonucleotide, was used to synthesize first-strand cDNA from all RNA. Following uracil-DNA glycosylase treatment, a first 18-cycle PCR with universal primers M1SS and BC2_uni_R was performed on all cDNA. In the paper's pipeline: Each sample was normalized by randomly selecting 1 million high-quality reads, each carrying a distinct molecular identifier. Instead of being binned into consensus sequences, reads that shared molecular identifiers were thrown out. MiTCR, run with a Q25 quality threshold and the strictest error-elimination algorithm, handled CDR3 identification, clonotype clustering and error correction. A nonparametric unseen species model with Euler transformation was used to estimate lower-bound total TCR beta diversity. Using fastp trimming at Q25 and MiXCR clonotype assembly, TCRdb reanalyzed the public sequencing data and kept in-frame beta chains. Every CDR3 protein is listed once, alongside the most common genes and DNA of its rows. These V and J calls originate from TCRdb's pipeline instead of the authors' own analysis. This sample lists just over 1 million distinct CDR3 sequences; over 35% were detected once. Jointly, the top ten make up 15% to 20% of the sample.

The CDR3 goes from the cysteine to the phenylalanine over 17 residues. Only the CDR3 portion is preserved as DNA: 51 bases, with reading frame beginning at the first base. Results the study describes overall, beyond this receptor: As age increased, observed TCR beta diversity per million T cells dropped in a roughly linear way, and a significant reduction was already evident by age 40. Because donor CMV infection status was unknown, age-related changes in expanded clonotypes were potentially confounded. Because profiling used bulk unsorted PBMCs, naive and antigen-experienced compartments could not be compared conclusively. Total diversity estimates from one million sequenced T cells were considered lower bounds and underestimates. There was a strong correlation between observed TCR beta diversity and the percentage of naive T cells measured by flow cytometry. Compared with the aged group, the long-lived group had more naive CD4+ T cells, fewer expanded clones and increased TCR diversity, a pattern suggesting age selection.

The roughly 39 donors, aged about 6 to 100 years, were systemically healthy Caucasian individuals from Russia. Each donor gave ten milliliters of peripheral blood, collected into EDTA-treated Vacutainer tubes. Ficoll-Paque density-gradient centrifugation was used to isolate PBMCs, with at least 6.5 million obtained per sample. Trizol reagent was used to extract total RNA from PBMCs, with at least 5 micrograms per sample. For every donor, flow cytometry on a PBMC aliquot measured the percentage of naive CD45RAhigh/CD27high T cells. The TCR sequence derives from an older woman in good health. This sequence uses TRBV21-1 and TRBJ2-3; TRBD2 was called by the table and not checked on the DNA. TRBV21-1 is recorded as a pseudogene. The sample comprised blood. Here is the DNA: TGTGCCAGCAGCAAATTAGGGACTAGCTATAGCACAGATACGCAGTATTTT. It codes for CASSKLGTSYSTDTQYF.